These 5 T cell receptor beta chains were all obtained from the same sample, sequenced in a study of shared clonotypes between healthy human individuals. The data were produced by immunoSEQ multiplex PCR, yet TCRdb's version contains in-frame clones alone and is incomplete. The table includes about 700,000 clones, around 92% detected once. Naive CD8 populations comprised CD45RO-negative cells positively selected for CCR7, excluding terminally differentiated effector memory CD45RA+ cells. The sequencing input was naive CD8+ T cells sorted from blood. The receptors stem from a young man in good health.

This chain links TRBV21-1 with TRBJ2-7; no check of the table's D call, TRBD1, against the DNA was made. TRBV21-1 is assigned pseudogene status. This CDR3 region has 15 residues. CDR3 loop: CASSEPGQGLYEQYF. CDR3 sequence (DNA): TGTGCCAGCAGCGAACCGGGACAGGGTCTCTACGAGCAGTACTTC.

The rearrangement links TRBV28 to TRBJ1-5; D remains ambiguous. Trimming stripped 7 bases from V and 6 bases from J, with 13 bases between. Per germline, CDR1 MDHEN and CDR2 SYDVKM. The CDR3 runs to 13 residues. In nucleotides, the CDR3 is TGTGCCAGCACTATTGGAGGTCGTCAGCCCCAGCATTTT. Translation: CASTIGGRQPQHF. The full variable domain, rest sourced from reference TRBV28 and TRBJ1-5, is DVKVTQSSRYLVKRTGEKVFLECVQDMDHENMFWYRQDPGLGLRLIYFSYDVKMKEKGDIPEGYSVSREKKERFSLILESASTNQTSMYLCASTIGGRQPQHFGDGTRLSIL.

With regard to this clone: This specimen includes other DNA sequences encoding the same CDR3. The chain joins TRBV11-2 to TRBJ2-1; 8 nucleotides agree with TRBD2. The CDR3 extends over 15 amino acids. Germline lookup yields CDR1 SGHAT and CDR2 FQNNGV. Trimming cost V 5 bases and J 3 bases; bases outside gene matches: 6. The CDR3 bases are TGTGCCAGCAGCCGTACTAGCGGTGGCTACAATGAGCAGTTCTTC. This sequence encodes CASSRTSGGYNEQFF.

The rearrangement uses TRBV29-1 and TRBJ2-1; 9 nucleotides align to TRBD2. Germline values: CDR1 SQVTM, CDR2 ANQGSEA. V trimming: 4 bases; J trimming: 8 bases; junction bases outside the gene matches: 9. The CDR3 spans 14 residues. CDR3 in amino acids: CSVVLAGAGDEQFF. CDR3 bases: TGCAGCGTTGTTTTAGCGGGAGCGGGGGATGAGCAGTTCTTC.

The chain combines TRBV6-1 with TRBJ2-1; 7 bases map to TRBD2. This CDR3 contains 15 residues. CDR1 MNHNS and CDR2 SASEGT come from the germline V gene. With 5 bases clipped from V and 9 bases from J, the junction kept 13 bases outside the gene matches. CDR3 residues: CASSSTSADYGEQFF. In DNA form, the CDR3 reads TGTGCCAGCAGTTCCACTAGCGCAGACTATGGTGAGCAGTTCTTC.